This T cell receptor (beta chain) was sequenced in a study of graft-versus-host responses after intestinal transplantation. Findings and limits, study-wide: With peak circulating GvH clone levels came an association with early post-transplant HvG declines. Graft-donor T cell macrochimerism coincided with high graft-versus-host to host-versus-graft clonal ratios in allografts.

Only in-frame clones appear in the TCRdb table, and some are missing; sequencing was by immunoSEQ multiplex PCR. The profile covers 21,000 or so clones, with around 56% appearing a single time and approximately 1% taken by the ten largest. V gave up 0 bases and J gave up 7 bases, with 13 bases separating them. CDR3 length: 15 amino acids. The germline CDR1 and CDR2 sequences are SGHRS and YFSETQ. The receptor comes from a human patient who received an intestinal transplant. The rearrangement uses TRBV5-1 and TRBJ1-4; TRBD1 is a possible D gene (5 bases). Sequenced material: alloreactive CD4+ T cells from a mixed lymphocyte reaction culture, taken before intestinal transplant. Subset specified: CFSE-low proliferating T cells sorted from roughly 6-day pre-transplant mixed lymphocyte reaction (GvH or HvG direction). For the CDR3, the DNA is TGCGCCAGCAGCTTGGCAGGGCTAAAAGGTGAAAAACTGTTTTTT. Translating it yields CASSLAGLKGEKLFF.